This entry is about one TCR beta chain. The sample is drawn from a study of human thymus T cells. This CDR3 contains 12 residues. Germline V CDR1 and CDR2: MGHRA, YSYEKL. The V end was cut by 0 bases, the J end by 8 bases, with 8 bases between. The study used thymus tissue resected during corrective heart surgery. This table comes from immunoSEQ multiplex PCR, and its TCRdb copy is limited to in-frame clones, with some not included. The sample records some 120,000 clones, around 94% being singletons. The chain is built from TRBV4-1 and TRBJ2-7; no definite D call. The source of this sequence is a boy under two years old with a congenital heart defect but otherwise immunologically healthy. Sequenced: thymus tissue. CDR3 sequence: CASSQDGRQQYF. The CDR3 DNA sequence: TGCGCCAGCAGCCAAGACGGCAGGCAGCAGTACTTC.